One and the same sample provided the 12 T cell receptor beta chains below, sequenced in a study of T-cell memory formation after mild COVID-19. TCRdb reprocessed the 5' RACE reads via MiXCR and lists one record per CDR3 protein. The table shows about 150,000 distinct CDR3 sequences, with approximately 26% occurring only once. Sequencing used PBMCs or a T cell subset sorted from them (not recorded which). These receptors were collected from an adult woman who had mild COVID-19 (a few samples of this study predate the infection). Cell type and time point are not known.

This chain joins TRBV16 and TRBJ2-7; D could derive from TRBD1 or TRBD2 (5 bases each). The CDR3 sequence is 15 residues long. V lost 4 bases and J 5 bases, leaving 18 bases between the germline ends. CDR1 KGHSY and CDR2 FQNENV come from the germline V gene. The CDR3 sequence is CASSRPSGTGDEQYF. The CDR3 nucleotides are TGTGCCAGCAGCCGCCCGTCGGGGACCGGGGACGAGCAGTACTTC.

This clonotype has only a few counts. The rearrangement joins TRBV24-1 to TRBJ1-3; D not resolved. This CDR3 spans 16 amino acids. Germline V gene data show CDR1 as KGHDR and CDR2 as SFDVKD. Trimming pared 4 bases from V and 0 bases from J, leaving 12 bases between. As DNA, the CDR3 is TGTGCCACCAGTGACTCCAAGGAGAGCTCTGGAAACACCATATATTTT. Residues: CATSDSKESSGNTIYF.

V is TRBV7-8 and J is TRBJ1-1; D remains unclear. In germline, CDR1 is SGHVS, CDR2 FQNEAQ. The CDR3 consists of 14 residues. Between the trimmed V and J ends, which lost 5 bases and 3 bases, there was a span of 13 bases. CDR3 bases: TGTGCCAGCAGCCGAAAACAGCCTTACACTGAAGCTTTCTTT. Its translation is CASSRKQPYTEAFF.

J is TRBJ1-3 and V is TRBV7-6; D uncertain. This CDR3 has 12 amino acids. Per germline, CDR1 SGHVS and CDR2 FNYEAQ. Trimming pared 8 bases from V and 4 bases from J, leaving 9 bases between. CDR3 DNA sequence: TGTGCCAGCCGAACCCCCGGAAACACCATATATTTT. This sequence encodes CASRTPGNTIYF. Variable domain in full (rest from reference TRBV7-6 and TRBJ1-3): GAGVSQSPRYKVTKRGQDVALRCDPISGHVSLYWYRQALGQGPEFLTYFNYEAQQDKSGLPNDRFSAERPEGSISTLTIQRTEQRDSAMYRCASRTPGNTIYFGEGSWLTVV.

In its sample, this clonotype was seen a few times. The chain combines TRBV29-1 with TRBJ2-1; tentative D call: TRBD1 (5 bases). V was cut by 2 bases and J by 0 bases, with 17 bases left in between. Germline-derived CDR1 and CDR2 are SQVTM and ANQGSEA. The CDR3 has 17 residues. Here the CDR3 reads CSVENTYTGNSYNEQFF. CDR3 nucleotides: TGCAGCGTTGAAAACACATATACAGGTAACTCCTACAATGAGCAGTTCTTC.

The chain uses TRBV20-1 and TRBJ2-5, with TRBD2 matching 10 bases. Losses at the gene ends were 0 bases for V and 7 bases for J; bases not matched to a gene: 8. Germline lookup yields CDR1 DFQATT and CDR2 SNEGSKA (reference sequence). The CDR3 loop spans 15 amino acids. DNA for the CDR3: TGCAGTGCTAGAGATATAGCTAGCGGGAGAGGGACCCAGTACTTC. Translated, it gives CSARDIASGRGTQYF.

The gene calls are TRBV12-5 and TRBJ2-3, with a tentative D call TRBD1 (6 bases). Germline lookup yields CDR1 LGHNT and CDR2 FRNRAP. The CDR3 is 15 amino acids. V lost 5 bases and J lost 2, with 14 bases in between. CDR3 amino acids: CASGIGQFSTDTQYF. In nucleotides, the CDR3 is TGTGCTAGTGGTATCGGACAGTTTTCCACAGATACGCAGTATTTT.

The V call is TRBV6-1, the J call TRBJ1-5; no definite D call. The germline V gene has CDR1 MNHNS and CDR2 SASEGT. V was clipped by 5 bases and J by 7 bases, with 12 bases between them. The CDR3 is made up of 13 amino acids. CDR3 coding DNA: TGTGCCAGCAGTAAAACTGGCGAACAGCCCCAGCATTTT. Translating it yields CASSKTGEQPQHF.

The chain employs TRBV9 and TRBJ1-1, with 7 bases aligning to TRBD1. Trimming removed 4 bases from V and 1 base from J; junction bases left unmatched: 7. Germline-derived CDR1 and CDR2 are SGDLS and YYNGEE. This CDR3 has 15 amino acids. CDR3 region: CASSPAGQPNTEAFF. The CDR3 DNA reads TGTGCCAGCAGCCCCGCGGGACAGCCGAACACTGAAGCTTTCTTT.

This clonotype has just a few counts. The chain uses TRBV9 and TRBJ2-2; 9 bases match TRBD1. V lost 0 bases to trimming and J lost 6 bases; unmatched junction nucleotides: 6. Germline V gene lookup returns CDR1 SGDLS and CDR2 YYNGEE. The CDR3 is 16 amino acids. The CDR3 DNA reads as TGTGCCAGCAGCGTAGCTGGGACAGGGCAAGCCGGGGAGCTGTTTTTT. Its translation is CASSVAGTGQAGELFF.

This clonotype occurred a few times. The chain carries TRBV10-3 and TRBJ2-3; TRBD2 might be the D (5 bases). V lost 7 bases, J lost 5 bases, and 22 bases lay in between. The CDR3 loop spans 16 amino acids. CDR1 and CDR2 from the germline V gene are ENHRY and SYGVKD. Written as DNA, the CDR3 is TGTGCCATCACCAAAACGGACTCCCCGCATCGAGATACGCAGTATTTT. This translates into CAITKTDSPHRDTQYF.

The table lists this clonotype with a few counts. V and J are TRBV20-1 and TRBJ2-1, with TRBD1 identical over 7 bases. The CDR3 runs to 17 residues. CDR1 is DFQATT and CDR2 is SNEGSKA in the germline V gene (reference sequence). V shed 0 bases and J 5 bases; nucleotides not matched to a gene: 13. The CDR3 sequence: CSARENPGGTVHNEQFF. The CDR3 bases are TGCAGTGCTAGAGAGAACCCCGGTGGGACAGTCCACAATGAGCAGTTCTTC.